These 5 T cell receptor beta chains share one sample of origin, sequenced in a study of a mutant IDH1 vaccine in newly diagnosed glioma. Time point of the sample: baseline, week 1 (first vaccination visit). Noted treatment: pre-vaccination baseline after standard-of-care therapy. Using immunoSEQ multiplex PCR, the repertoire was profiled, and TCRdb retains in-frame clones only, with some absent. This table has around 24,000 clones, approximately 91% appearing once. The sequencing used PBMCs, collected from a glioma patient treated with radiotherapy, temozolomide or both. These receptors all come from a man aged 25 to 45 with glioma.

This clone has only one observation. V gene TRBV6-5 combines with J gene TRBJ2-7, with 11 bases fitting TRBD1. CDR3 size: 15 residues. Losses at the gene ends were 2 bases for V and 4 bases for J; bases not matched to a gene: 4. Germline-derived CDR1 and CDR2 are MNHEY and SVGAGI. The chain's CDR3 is CASSYTGTGGYEQYF. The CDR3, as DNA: TGTGCCAGCAGTTACACGGGGACAGGGGGTTACGAGCAGTACTTC.

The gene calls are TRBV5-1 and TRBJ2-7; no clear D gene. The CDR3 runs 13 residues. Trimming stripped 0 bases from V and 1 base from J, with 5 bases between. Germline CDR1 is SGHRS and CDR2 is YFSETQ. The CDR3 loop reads CASSLDNSYEQYF. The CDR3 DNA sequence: TGCGCCAGCAGCTTGGACAATTCCTACGAGCAGTACTTC.

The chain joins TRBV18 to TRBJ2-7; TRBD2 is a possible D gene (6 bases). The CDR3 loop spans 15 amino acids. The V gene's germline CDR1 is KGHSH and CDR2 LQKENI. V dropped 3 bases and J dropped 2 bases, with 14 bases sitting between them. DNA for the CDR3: TGTGCCAGCTCACCTGTAGCGGTTTTCACCTACGAGCAGTACTTC. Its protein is CASSPVAVFTYEQYF.

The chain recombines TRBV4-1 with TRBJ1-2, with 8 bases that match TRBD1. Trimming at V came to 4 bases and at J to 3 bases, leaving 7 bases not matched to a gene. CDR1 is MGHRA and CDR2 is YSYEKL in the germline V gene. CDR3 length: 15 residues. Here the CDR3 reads CASSRLNRGDYGYTF. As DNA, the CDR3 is TGCGCCAGCAGCCGCCTTAACAGGGGGGACTATGGCTACACCTTC.

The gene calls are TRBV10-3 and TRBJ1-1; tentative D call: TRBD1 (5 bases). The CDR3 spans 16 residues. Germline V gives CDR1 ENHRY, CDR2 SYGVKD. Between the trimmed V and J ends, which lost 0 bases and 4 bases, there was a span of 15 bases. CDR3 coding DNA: TGTGCCATCAGTGAGTCGCGAGGGGAGAGTCGCACTGAAGCTTTCTTT. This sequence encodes CAISESRGESRTEAFF.